Presented here are 22 T cell receptor beta chains from one specimen sequenced in a study of CD4 T cells in relation to SARS-CoV-2 and coronaviruses. Some clones are missing from TCRdb's copy, which holds only in-frame ones; the method was immunoSEQ multiplex PCR. The sample yields 14,000 or so clones, just under 80% seen once. Unexposed donor CD4+ T cells date from about 2011-2018, before the COVID-19 pandemic. CD4+ T cells were isolated from the cells after about 11 days of culture. What these receptors recognize is not known. Sequencing input: CD4+ T cells from PBMCs, cultured in vitro. The receptor set was obtained from a human donor in good health.

V is TRBV7-8 and J is TRBJ1-5; D might be TRBD1 (5 bases). The CDR3 loop spans 14 amino acids. CDR1 is SGHVS and CDR2 is FQNEAQ in the germline V gene. Trimming removed 3 bases from V and 3 bases from J, with 9 bases in between. The CDR3 reads CASSFDRINQPQHF. In DNA form, the CDR3 reads TGTGCCAGCAGCTTTGACAGAATCAATCAGCCCCAGCATTTT.

The chain has TRBV19 and TRBJ1-2; D gene unclear. The CDR3 consists of 15 residues. The V gene's germline CDR1 is LNHDA and CDR2 SQIVND (reference sequence). The germline V and J ends were trimmed by 5 bases and 7 bases, with 20 bases remaining between them. The CDR3, as DNA: TGTGCCAGTAGTCCCCTCAGGTCGGAGGCTCGTGGCTACACCTTC. Translating gives CASSPLRSEARGYTF.

This chain links TRBV11-2 with TRBJ1-5; D is perhaps TRBD1 (5 bases). This CDR3 spans 15 amino acids. V shed 5 bases and J shed 3 bases, with 14 bases lying between them. Germline CDR1 and CDR2: SGHAT and FQNNGV. The CDR3 region is CASSLGTRDNQPQHF. Here the CDR3 DNA reads TGTGCCAGCAGCCTAGGGACGAGGGACAATCAGCCCCAGCATTTT.

The rearrangement links TRBV5-1 to TRBJ1-4, with 7 bases matching TRBD1. The CDR3 totals 15 residues. Germline CDR1 and CDR2: SGHRS and YFSETQ. The ends lost 4 bases at V and 0 bases at J; junction bases unmatched: 3. The CDR3 spells CASSEQGSTNEKLFF. The CDR3 bases are TGCGCCAGCAGCGAACAGGGGTCAACTAATGAAAAACTGTTTTTT.

J is TRBJ2-3 and V is TRBV3-1 (or the pseudogene TRBV3-2); no clear D gene. The CDR3 sequence is 14 residues long. The germline V gene encodes CDR1 LGHDT and CDR2 YNNKEL (reference sequence). Trimming took off 0 bases at V and 5 bases at J, with 9 bases between the two ends. The CDR3 nucleotides are TGTGCCAGCAGCCAAGATTTGTCAGGAGATACGCAGTATTTT. Its translation: CASSQDLSGDTQYF.

The CDR3 DNA follows: TGCGCCAGCAGCTTGCTTCGGTCTAGCTCCTACGAGCAGTACTTC. Its protein is CASSLLRSSSYEQYF. The rearrangement links TRBV5-1 to TRBJ2-7; no definite D call. Germline V gene lookup returns CDR1 SGHRS and CDR2 YFSETQ. The length of the CDR3 is 15 residues. With 1 base removed from V and 0 bases from J, the gap between germline ends came to 11 bases.

This clone has only one observation. V and J are TRBV9 and TRBJ2-5, with D possibly being TRBD2 (6 bases). Trimming cost V 0 bases and J 5 bases, with 14 bases left between them. The germline CDR1 and CDR2 sequences are SGDLS and YYNGEE. The CDR3 contains 15 residues. DNA of the CDR3: TGTGCCAGCAGCGTAGCGGGAGTATCAAGGGAGACCCAGTACTTC. It encodes CASSVAGVSRETQYF.

This clone was seen a handful of times. The chain links TRBV12-3 or TRBV12-4 to TRBJ1-1, with D possibly being TRBD1 (5 bases). This CDR3 region has 13 residues. Between the trimmed V and J ends, which lost 3 bases and 4 bases, there was a span of 9 bases. The CDR3 region is CASSFTGGTEAFF. CDR3 coding DNA: TGTGCCAGCAGTTTTACGGGGGGCACTGAAGCTTTCTTT.

V is TRBV2 and J is TRBJ2-1; 8 positions agree with TRBD2. Germline V lookup: CDR1 SNHLY, CDR2 FYNNEI. The CDR3 is made up of 15 amino acids. J was trimmed by 5 bases and V by 7 bases; bases with no gene match: 10. The CDR3 bases are TGTGCCAGCAAGAGCCGGGAGGGCATCCACAATGAGCAGTTCTTC. Protein: CASKSREGIHNEQFF.

The CDR3 spells CASSHGLAGGIYLSDTQYF. The CDR3 nucleotides are TGCGCCAGCAGCCACGGACTAGCGGGAGGAATCTACTTGTCAGATACGCAGTATTTT. V usage is TRBV10-1 and J usage is TRBJ2-3; 14 bases fit TRBD2. The CDR3 sequence is 19 residues long. The germline V gene has CDR1 WNHNN and CDR2 SYGVQD (reference sequence). Trimming removed 6 bases from V and 4 bases from J; junction bases left unmatched: 15.

This chain uses TRBV2 with TRBJ2-5; possible D gene TRBD2, 6 bases. Germline CDR1 is SNHLY and CDR2 is FYNNEI. This CDR3 spans 14 amino acids. Trimming took 4 bases from V and 5 from J, leaving 14 bases between them. The CDR3 region is CASSGVLREETQYF. The CDR3 nucleotides are TGTGCCAGCAGTGGGGTCCTCCGGGAGGAGACCCAGTACTTC.

V gene TRBV10-2 combines with J gene TRBJ1-4, with D unclear. The V gene lost 4 bases and the J gene lost 8 bases, with 5 bases spanning the gap. The CDR3 totals 11 residues. The germline gives CDR1 WSHSY, CDR2 SAAADI. CDR3 protein: CASSAGEKLFF. The CDR3 nucleotides are TGCGCCAGCAGTGCCGGCGAAAAACTGTTTTTT.

This chain links TRBV6-5 with TRBJ1-5; 8 bases align to TRBD1. The CDR3 is made up of 15 amino acids. Germline loops: CDR1 MNHEY, CDR2 SVGAGI. J lost 1 base, V lost 5 bases, and 4 bases had no gene match. The CDR3 reads CASSPGGFSNQPQHF. For the CDR3, the DNA is TGTGCCAGCAGTCCAGGGGGCTTCAGCAATCAGCCCCAGCATTTT.

This chain joins TRBV20-1 and TRBJ2-5, with 8 bases identical to TRBD2. Per the germline V gene, CDR1 is DFQATT and CDR2 is SNEGSKA (reference sequence). The CDR3 has 15 residues. V was pared by 3 bases and J by 5 bases, with 11 bases of the junction left unmatched. CDR3 DNA: TGCAGTGCTAGTTCTGGGACTAGTACGGATGAGACCCAGTACTTC. It encodes CSASSGTSTDETQYF.

The V and J genes are TRBV4-1 and TRBJ2-2; the match to TRBD2 covers 15 bases. The length of the CDR3 is 20 residues. CDR1 is MGHRA and CDR2 is YSYEKL in the germline V gene. J was trimmed by 1 base and V by 2 bases; bases with no gene match: 8. In nucleotides, the CDR3 is TGCGCCAGCAGCCAATCTCTTCGGACTAGCGGGAGGGGGAACACCGGGGAGCTGTTTTTT. It translates to CASSQSLRTSGRGNTGELFF.

V and J are TRBV7-9 and TRBJ1-2; 7 nucleotides align to TRBD1. The V gene end was trimmed by 3 bases and the J gene end by 5 bases; junction bases not matched to a gene: 15. The germline CDR1 and CDR2 sequences are SEHNR and FQNEAQ (reference sequence). The CDR3 has 17 amino acids. CDR3 in DNA: TGTGCCAGCAGCTTGGGGGGACAGCGGCCGTTTAATTATGGCTACACCTTC. It yields the protein CASSLGGQRPFNYGYTF.

The CDR3 DNA is TGTGCCAGCAGCACAGAGGGACGAGCGAGGGGAAACACCATATATTTT. Amino acid sequence: CASSTEGRARGNTIYF. The J gene is TRBJ1-3, the V gene TRBV9; maybe TRBD1 (5 bases). V dropped 4 bases and J dropped 4 bases, with 18 bases sitting between them. Germline V gene data show CDR1 as SGDLS and CDR2 as YYNGEE. The CDR3 contains 16 residues.

This clone has a handful of counts. The V and J genes are TRBV11-3 and TRBJ2-7; D remains unclear. Germline CDR1 reads SGHNT; CDR2 reads YENEEA. V lost 5 bases, J lost 7 bases, and 12 bases lay in between. The CDR3 is 12 residues long. The CDR3 sequence is CASSRTGEEQYF. CDR3 coding DNA: TGTGCCAGCAGCCGTACCGGAGAGGAGCAGTACTTC.

This clone was recorded once. J is TRBJ1-1 and V is TRBV19; D is undetermined. The V gene's germline CDR1 is LNHDA and CDR2 SQIVND (reference sequence). The CDR3 runs to 13 residues. Between the trimmed V and J ends, which lost 0 bases and 5 bases, there was a span of 7 bases. For the CDR3, the DNA is TGTGCCAGTAGTATAGATCGGCGGACTGAAGCTTTCTTT. This translates into CASSIDRRTEAFF.

This clone appeared a few times. The chain carries TRBV6-1 and TRBJ2-1; the D call may be TRBD1 or TRBD2 (6 bases each). Germline assignment: CDR1 MNHNS and CDR2 SASEGT. V lost 3 bases and J 4 bases, leaving 16 bases between the germline ends. The CDR3 loop spans 16 amino acids. The CDR3 protein is CASSESGGGGYNEQFF. CDR3 nucleotides: TGTGCCAGCAGTGAGTCGGGCGGAGGGGGATACAATGAGCAGTTCTTC.

The rearrangement uses TRBV20-1 and TRBJ2-1; no clear D. Trimming left V 4 bases short and J 6 bases short, with 7 bases between. The CDR3 is made up of 11 amino acids. Germline CDR1 and CDR2: DFQATT and SNEGSKA (reference sequence). CDR3 protein: CSAIRLNEQFF. DNA of the CDR3: TGCAGTGCTATCCGACTCAATGAGCAGTTCTTC.

The gene calls are TRBV5-1 and TRBJ2-5; D gene uncertain. The CDR3 is 12 residues long. The germline V gene has CDR1 SGHRS and CDR2 YFSETQ. Trimming shortened V by 2 bases and J by 4 bases, and 6 bases separated the two germline ends. The CDR3 loop is CASSFGGETQYF. The CDR3 DNA is TGCGCCAGCAGCTTCGGTGGAGAGACCCAGTACTTC.